Listed here is a single TCR beta chain. Its antigen is as yet unknown. A read error is possible here, since a much larger clone lies one base away. These data belong to a study of T cells after yellow fever vaccination. Whole-study results and caveats: Most primary-vaccination clones recurred post-booster (roughly 97% CD4, 88% CD8). Weaker in magnitude, the secondary response showed a faster peak on day 5 versus 15. There was a small share of clonotypes that showed up in both the CD4 and CD8 compartments.

The CDR3 is made up of 15 amino acids. Germline CDR1 is MGHRA and CDR2 is YSYEKL. It was through 5'RACE template switching that TCR cDNA was made, with a universal primer site and UMIs added. TCRdb re-derived calls from the 5' RACE reads in MiXCR, one entry per CDR3 protein. The sample has 50,000 or so distinct CDR3 sequences; around 7% are singletons. This TCR came from a man younger than 35 who received the YFV17D yellow fever vaccine. The sequencing here drew on CD8+ T cells sorted from PBMCs, taken on the day of the first yellow fever vaccination. This chain uses TRBV4-1 with TRBJ2-3; 7 bases align to TRBD2. CDR3 amino acids: CTSSQDPAGIGTQYF. In DNA, the CDR3 is TGCACCAGCAGCCAAGATCCAGCGGGGATCGGTACGCAGTATTTT.